These 24 T cell receptor beta chains were sequenced from one sample in a study of shared clonotypes between healthy human individuals. Naivety among CD8 cells was defined by CD45RO negativity and positive CCR7 selection, thereby excluding terminally differentiated effector memory CD45RA+ cells. Libraries were prepared by immunoSEQ multiplex PCR; TCRdb keeps only in-frame clonotypes and omits some of them. The top ten hold about 1.6% of the sample, which has a few million clones, just under 95% seen once. Specimen: naive CD8+ T cells from PBMCs. Source of these receptors: a man aged 18 to 29 in good health. Some clones in this sample may be carry-over from other donors' samples.

The V and J genes are TRBV7-2 and TRBJ2-5; D call uncertain. The CDR3 spans 15 residues. Trimming cost V 4 bases and J 3 bases, with 15 bases left between them. CDR1 and CDR2 (germline): SGHTA, FQGNSA. This chain's CDR3 is CASSSRQDYKETQYF. The CDR3 DNA sequence: TGTGCCAGCAGCTCCCGACAAGATTACAAAGAGACCCAGTACTTC.

As to this clone: This specimen includes other DNA sequences encoding the same CDR3. The chain links TRBV27 to TRBJ2-7; 7 bases align to TRBD1. Trimming removed 5 bases from V and 1 base from J; junction bases left unmatched: 2. CDR1 and CDR2 (germline): MNHEY, SMNVEV (reference sequence). The CDR3 has 13 amino acids. CDR3 loop: CASSLGQSYEQYF. In DNA, the CDR3 is TGTGCCAGCAGTCTGGGACAGTCCTACGAGCAGTACTTC.

The chain uses TRBV25-1 and TRBJ2-7; D may be TRBD1 or TRBD2 (5 bases each). Germline values: CDR1 MGHDK, CDR2 SYGVNS. This CDR3 is built from 13 residues. V lost 4 bases, J lost 3 bases, and 10 bases lay in between. This CDR3 is CASSGDGIYEQYF. For the CDR3, the DNA is TGTGCCAGCAGTGGGGACGGAATCTACGAGCAGTACTTC.

The V and J genes are TRBV29-1 and TRBJ2-5; D is possibly TRBD1 (6 bases). This CDR3 comprises 11 residues. The ends were cut back, 4 bases at V and 4 bases at J, with 7 bases in the middle. Per germline, CDR1 SQVTM and CDR2 ANQGSEA. CDR3 residues: CSVAGAETQYF. Here the CDR3 DNA reads TGCAGCGTTGCAGGGGCAGAGACCCAGTACTTC. The complete variable domain, with remaining parts taken from reference TRBV29-1 and TRBJ2-5, reads SAVISQKPSRDICQRGTSLTIQCQVDSQVTMMFWYRQQPGQSLTLIATANQGSEATYESGFVIDKFPISRPNLTFSTLTVSNMSPEDSSIYLCSVAGAETQYFGPGTRLLVL.

The J gene is TRBJ2-1, the V gene TRBV19; 12 nucleotides agree with TRBD1. V was pared by 6 bases and J by 8 bases, with 11 bases of the junction left unmatched. The CDR3 is 16 amino acids. Germline loops: CDR1 LNHDA, CDR2 SQIVND (reference sequence). The CDR3 sequence: CASSNRPGQGAHEQFF. CDR3 nucleotide sequence: TGTGCCAGTAGCAATAGACCGGGACAGGGGGCCCATGAGCAGTTCTTC. The full variable domain, in which reference TRBV19 and TRBJ2-1 provide the parts outside the CDR3, is DGGITQSPKYLFRKEGQNVTLSCEQNLNHDAMYWYRQDPGQGLRLIYYSQIVNDFQKGDIAEGYSVSREKKESFPLTVTSAQKNPTAFYLCASSNRPGQGAHEQFFGPGTRLTVL.

The V call is TRBV9, the J call TRBJ2-2, with TRBD1 matching over 10 bases. The CDR3 spans 15 residues. V lost 6 bases and J lost 2; bases outside the gene matches: 4. Germline assignment: CDR1 SGDLS and CDR2 YYNGEE. The chain's CDR3 is CASTRDRGNTGELFF. CDR3 coding DNA: TGTGCCAGCACCCGGGACAGGGGAAACACCGGGGAGCTGTTTTTT.

V usage is TRBV13 and J usage is TRBJ1-1; no clear D gene. Trimming removed 0 bases at V and 7 bases at J, with 12 bases between. This CDR3 region has 14 residues. CDR1 and CDR2 (germline): PRHDT, FYEKMQ (reference sequence). CDR3 protein: CASSLGDPGNEAFF. The CDR3 DNA reads TGTGCCAGCAGCTTAGGGGATCCGGGAAATGAAGCTTTCTTT.

The V gene is TRBV28, the J gene TRBJ2-7; 7 bases agree with TRBD2. This CDR3 comprises 15 residues. V lost 4 bases to trimming and J lost 3 bases; unmatched junction nucleotides: 9. CDR1 and CDR2 from the germline V gene are MDHEN and SYDVKM. The CDR3 DNA reads as TGTGCCAGCAGTTCCACTGGGGGGGGGTTCTACGAGCAGTACTTC. This gives the protein CASSSTGGGFYEQYF. The full variable domain, in which reference TRBV28 and TRBJ2-7 provide the parts outside the CDR3, is DVKVTQSSRYLVKRTGEKVFLECVQDMDHENMFWYRQDPGLGLRLIYFSYDVKMKEKGDIPEGYSVSREKKERFSLILESASTNQTSMYLCASSSTGGGFYEQYFGPGTRLTVT.

CDR3 in amino acids: CASSFSGLLTDTQYF. In DNA, the CDR3 is TGTGCCAGCAGCTTTTCGGGCCTACTCACAGATACGCAGTATTTT. The rearrangement joins TRBV7-7 to TRBJ2-3, with D unresolved. CDR3 length: 15 residues. Germline-derived CDR1 and CDR2 are SSHAT and FNYEAQ (reference sequence). The V and J ends lost 3 bases and 2 bases respectively, with 12 bases between them.

The rearrangement uses TRBV7-6 and TRBJ1-1; D uncertain. The CDR3 loop spans 14 amino acids. Looked up from germline, CDR1 is SGHVS and CDR2 is FNYEAQ. V lost 2 bases and J lost 1, with 8 bases in between. The CDR3 DNA sequence: TGTGCCAGCAGCTTAACGGACGGGAACACTGAAGCTTTCTTT. It translates to CASSLTDGNTEAFF.

CDR3 sequence: CASISPLGQGRNEQFF. DNA of the CDR3: TGTGCCAGCATCTCCCCACTAGGACAGGGTCGGAATGAGCAGTTCTTC. This chain connects TRBV27 to TRBJ2-1; 8 nucleotides align to TRBD1. Germline CDR1 and CDR2: MNHEY and SMNVEV (reference sequence). The CDR3 contains 16 residues. The trim removed 7 bases at V and 7 bases at J, leaving 15 bases unmatched.

This rearrangement joins TRBV28 to TRBJ2-1; 11 nucleotides match TRBD2. V lost 5 bases, J lost 4 bases, and 4 bases stayed unmatched. The CDR3 is 15 amino acids. The germline gives CDR1 MDHEN, CDR2 SYDVKM. DNA of the CDR3: TGTGCCAGCAGTCGGGGACTAGCGGAGTACAATGAGCAGTTCTTC. It codes for CASSRGLAEYNEQFF.

The chain couples TRBV11-2 to TRBJ2-3; 9 nucleotides align to TRBD2. Unmatched junction bases numbered 7, after V lost 4 bases and J lost 2 bases. CDR1 is SGHAT, CDR2 FQNNGV, per germline. The CDR3 runs to 16 residues. The CDR3 bases are TGTGCCAGCAGCTCTCGGACTAGCGACCACACAGATACGCAGTATTTT. It yields the protein CASSSRTSDHTDTQYF.

The chain carries TRBV4-3 and TRBJ2-3; the D is unclear. CDR1 and CDR2 from the germline V gene are LGHNA and YSLEER. The CDR3 length is 13 residues. The ends were cut back, 0 bases at V and 5 bases at J, with 6 bases in the middle. In DNA, the CDR3 is TGCGCCAGCAGCCAAGATTCCAAAGATACGCAGTATTTT. Amino acid sequence: CASSQDSKDTQYF.

The chain is built from TRBV27 and TRBJ2-5; a weak D match, TRBD2 (7 bases). Germline V gene lookup returns CDR1 MNHEY and CDR2 SMNVEV (reference sequence). The V end was cut by 9 bases, the J end by 4 bases, with 18 bases between. The CDR3 is made up of 14 amino acids. CDR3 in DNA: TGTGCCAGTAAGGGGGGGACCCGTGGAGAGACCCAGTACTTC. Its translation: CASKGGTRGETQYF.

J is TRBJ2-2 and V is TRBV7-9; 7 nucleotides match TRBD2. CDR1 SEHNR and CDR2 FQNEAQ come from the germline V gene (reference sequence). This CDR3 is built from 15 residues. The V gene end was trimmed by 8 bases and the J gene end by 0 bases; junction bases not matched to a gene: 6. The CDR3 is CASYPLAANTGELFF. In nucleotides, the CDR3 is TGTGCCAGCTATCCCCTAGCGGCGAACACCGGGGAGCTGTTTTTT.

This sequence joins TRBV6-5 and TRBJ2-5; no clear D. The CDR3 is 13 amino acids. Trimming took 2 bases from V and 4 from J, leaving 8 bases between them. The germline CDR1 and CDR2 sequences are MNHEY and SVGAGI. The CDR3 spells CASSYGIGETQYF. Written as DNA, the CDR3 is TGTGCCAGCAGTTACGGAATTGGAGAGACCCAGTACTTC.

The chain carries TRBV27 and TRBJ2-7, with 7 bases matching TRBD2. Germline trimming cut 6 bases from V and 2 bases from J; bases unmatched to any gene: 10. The CDR3 runs to 15 residues. Germline V gene lookup returns CDR1 MNHEY and CDR2 SMNVEV (reference sequence). This CDR3 reads CASSRGEGPAYEQYF. DNA for the CDR3: TGTGCCAGCAGCCGCGGGGAGGGACCGGCCTACGAGCAGTACTTC.

The CDR3 protein is CASKRTTYNEQFF. The CDR3 DNA reads as TGTGCCAGTAAGCGGACTACTTACAATGAGCAGTTCTTC. This rearrangement joins TRBV19 to TRBJ2-1; weak D call: TRBD2 (6 bases). Trimming stripped 7 bases from V and 4 bases from J, with 11 bases between. CDR1 LNHDA and CDR2 SQIVND come from the germline V gene (reference sequence). CDR3 size: 13 residues.

This clone appeared a single time. Other DNA sequences of this sample code for an identical CDR3. CDR3 sequence: CASSLARGPYNEQFF. The DNA for the CDR3 is TGTGCCAGCAGTTTGGCCCGTGGTCCCTACAATGAGCAGTTCTTC. V gene TRBV11-2 combines with J gene TRBJ2-1, with D hard to call. The CDR3 covers 15 residues. Trimming pared 6 bases from V and 2 bases from J, leaving 14 bases between. The V gene's germline CDR1 is SGHAT and CDR2 FQNNGV. Together with reference TRBV11-2 and TRBJ2-1, the CDR3 gives the full variable domain: EAGVAQSPRYKIIEKRQSVAFWCNPISGHATLYWYQQILGQGPKLLIQFQNNGVVDDSQLPKDRFSAERLKGVDSTLKIQPAKLEDSAVYLCASSLARGPYNEQFFGPGTRLTVL.

The chain recombines TRBV4-1 with TRBJ2-7; D may be TRBD2 (6 bases). Between the trimmed V and J ends, which lost 1 base and 3 bases, there was a span of 13 bases. Germline V gene sequence: CDR1 MGHRA, CDR2 YSYEKL. CDR3 length equals 15 residues. The CDR3 sequence: CASSQVGGTHYEQYF. The CDR3, as DNA: TGCGCCAGCAGCCAAGTAGGAGGGACCCACTACGAGCAGTACTTC.

The rearrangement joins TRBV6-5 to TRBJ2-7, with TRBD2 matching over 7 bases. The V and J ends lost 6 bases and 2 bases, in that order; junction bases with no gene match: 10. CDR1 is MNHEY, CDR2 SVGAGI, per germline. This CDR3 has 15 residues. The CDR3 region has the DNA TGTGCCAGCAGCCCACGGGGGGAGGTCCCCTACGAGCAGTACTTC. The encoded protein is CASSPRGEVPYEQYF.

The rearrangement joins TRBV6-1 to TRBJ2-7, with D hard to call. V lost 10 bases and J lost 5, with 9 bases in between. The CDR3 length is 10 residues. The germline V gene encodes CDR1 MNHNS and CDR2 SASEGT. The CDR3 sequence: CATRRDEQYF. In DNA form, the CDR3 reads TGTGCCACCCGGCGAGACGAGCAGTACTTC.

The rearrangement links TRBV27 to TRBJ2-1; D is ambiguous. Trimming pared 2 bases from V and 15 bases from J, leaving 17 bases between. This CDR3 is 13 amino acids long. The germline gives CDR1 MNHEY, CDR2 SMNVEV (reference sequence). The CDR3 region is CASSLPTPTLLFF. CDR3 in DNA: TGTGCCAGCAGTTTACCCACGCCCACCTTATTGTTCTTC.